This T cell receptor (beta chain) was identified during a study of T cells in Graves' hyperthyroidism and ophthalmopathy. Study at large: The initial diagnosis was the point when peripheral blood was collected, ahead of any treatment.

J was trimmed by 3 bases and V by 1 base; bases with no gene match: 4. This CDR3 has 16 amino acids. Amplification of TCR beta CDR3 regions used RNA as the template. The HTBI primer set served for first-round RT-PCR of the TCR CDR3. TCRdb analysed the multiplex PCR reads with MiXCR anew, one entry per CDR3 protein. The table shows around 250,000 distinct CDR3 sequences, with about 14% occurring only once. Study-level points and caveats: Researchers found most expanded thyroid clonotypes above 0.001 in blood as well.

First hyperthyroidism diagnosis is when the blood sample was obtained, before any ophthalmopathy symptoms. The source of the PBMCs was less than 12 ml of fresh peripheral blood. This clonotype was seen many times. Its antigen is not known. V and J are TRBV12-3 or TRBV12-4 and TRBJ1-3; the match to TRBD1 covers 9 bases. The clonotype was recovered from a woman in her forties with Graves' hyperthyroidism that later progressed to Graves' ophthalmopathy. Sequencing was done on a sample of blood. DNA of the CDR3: TGTGCCAGCAGTTTAGGGGACAGGGAATATGGAAACACCATATATTTT. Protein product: CASSLGDREYGNTIYF.